Below are 4 T cell receptor beta chains sequenced from a single sample in a study of cytotoxic CD8 clonotypes in ibrutinib-treated CLL. Clones were read by immunoSEQ multiplex PCR, and TCRdb kept only the in-frame ones, dropping some. The sample consists of fewer than 75,000 clones, over 60% of them appearing once. This material consisted of PBMCs, taken after 12 months of ibrutinib treatment. These receptors were obtained from a human donor with chronic lymphocytic leukemia.

This chain connects TRBV18 to TRBJ2-6, with TRBD2 as a possible D gene (6 bases). V lost 3 bases, J lost 2 bases, and 14 bases lay in between. CDR1 and CDR2 (germline): KGHSH, LQKENI. This CDR3 has 17 residues. Written as DNA, the CDR3 is TGTGCCAGCTCACCGCCGGGACTCTTCGCTGGGGCCAACGTCCTGACTTTC. Amino acids: CASSPPGLFAGANVLTF.

V and J are TRBV27 and TRBJ1-2, with 9 nucleotides matching TRBD1. V gave up 1 base and J gave up 4 bases; unmatched junction bases: 4. This CDR3 has 15 amino acids. CDR1 MNHEY and CDR2 SMNVEV come from the germline V gene (reference sequence). This chain's CDR3 is CASSLLGQGGYGYTF. The CDR3 DNA follows: TGTGCCAGCAGTTTATTGGGACAGGGAGGCTATGGCTACACCTTC.

V usage is TRBV9 and J usage is TRBJ1-3, with no clear D. The CDR3 loop spans 17 amino acids. The V and J ends lost 0 bases and 2 bases respectively, with 15 bases between them. Per germline, CDR1 SGDLS and CDR2 YYNGEE. CDR3 in amino acids: CASSVVAQISTGNTIYF. DNA of the CDR3: TGTGCCAGCAGCGTAGTCGCTCAAATCTCCACTGGAAACACCATATATTTT.

J is TRBJ2-7 and V is TRBV6-5; no clear D gene. The CDR3 length is 15 residues. V lost 6 bases and J 2 bases, leaving 17 bases between the germline ends. Germline CDR1 MNHEY, CDR2 SVGAGI. DNA of the CDR3: TGTGCCAGCAGCCCCATATCTGGTCGGCCCTACGAGCAGTACTTC. This codes for CASSPISGRPYEQYF.